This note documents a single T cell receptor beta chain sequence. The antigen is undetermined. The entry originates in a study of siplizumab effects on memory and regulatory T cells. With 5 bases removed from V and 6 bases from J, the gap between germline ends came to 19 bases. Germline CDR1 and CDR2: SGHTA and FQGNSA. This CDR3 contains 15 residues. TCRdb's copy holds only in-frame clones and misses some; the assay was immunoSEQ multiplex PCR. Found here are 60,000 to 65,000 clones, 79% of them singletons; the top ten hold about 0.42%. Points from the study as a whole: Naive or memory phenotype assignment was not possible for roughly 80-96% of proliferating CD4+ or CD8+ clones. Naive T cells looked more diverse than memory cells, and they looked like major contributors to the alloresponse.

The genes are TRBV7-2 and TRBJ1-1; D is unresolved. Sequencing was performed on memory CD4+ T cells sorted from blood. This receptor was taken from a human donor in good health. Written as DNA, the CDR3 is TGTGCCAGCAGCCCGCACACTGGCTTGAAGGCTGAAGCTTTCTTT. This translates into CASSPHTGLKAEAFF.